This T cell receptor (beta chain) was documented in a study of Ad26.COV2.S vaccination and SARS-CoV-2 variants. Study information: In the COV1001 trial, the donor was in the Ad26.COV2.S arm. Ad26.COV2.S given intramuscularly, once or twice 56 days apart.

As to treatment: around 19 received Ad26.COV2.S at low or high dose, single or two shots; 5 received placebo; per-sample allocation not given. Material that was analyzed had been drawn on day 63 after the first vaccine or placebo injection. Whole-study findings and limits: Breadth and depth estimates from TCRs may understate total T cell responses. Substantial response breadth was reportedly seen for spike-specific CD8+ and CD4+ T cells after vaccination.

Data came from immunoSEQ multiplex PCR; TCRdb stores just in-frame clones and leaves some out. The sample has hundreds of thousands of clones; around 90% are singletons. The CDR3 spans 17 residues. V was pared by 0 bases and J by 7 bases, with 15 bases of the junction left unmatched. CDR1 is SGHRS and CDR2 is YFSETQ in the germline V gene. Worth noting for this clone: Its antigen is still unknown.

The chain couples TRBV5-1 to TRBJ1-2; 7 nucleotides agree with TRBD1. The clonotype originates from a person aged 18-65 years who received the Ad26.COV2.S COVID-19 vaccine or a placebo. Sample: peripheral blood, taken in a trial of Ad26.COV2.S vaccine versus placebo. The CDR3 region has the DNA TGCGCCAGCAGCTTGGTAAAAGGGGGCGCGGGGAATTTTGGCTACACCTTC. Protein: CASSLVKGGAGNFGYTF.